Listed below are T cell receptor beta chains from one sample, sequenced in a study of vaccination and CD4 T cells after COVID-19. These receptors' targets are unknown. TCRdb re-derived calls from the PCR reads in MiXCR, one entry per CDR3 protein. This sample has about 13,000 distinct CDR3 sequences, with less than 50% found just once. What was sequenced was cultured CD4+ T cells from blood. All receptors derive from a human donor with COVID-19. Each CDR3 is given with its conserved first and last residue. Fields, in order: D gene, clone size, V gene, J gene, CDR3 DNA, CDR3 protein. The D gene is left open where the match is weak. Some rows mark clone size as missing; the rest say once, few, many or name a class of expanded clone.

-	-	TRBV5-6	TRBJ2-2	TGTGCCAGCAGCTTTACTTTACCCGGGGAGCTGTTTTTT	CASSFTLPGELFF
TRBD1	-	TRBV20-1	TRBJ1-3	TGCAGTGCTTTCGGGACAGGCATTGGAAACACCATATATTTT	CSAFGTGIGNTIYF
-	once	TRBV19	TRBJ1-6	TGTGCCAGTAGTATTCCTAGCTCCTATAATTCACCCCTCCACTTT	CASSIPSSYNSPLHF
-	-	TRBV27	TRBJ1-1	TGTGCCAGCAGCCTCAGGGTTCACGCTGAAGCTTTCTTT	CASSLRVHAEAFF
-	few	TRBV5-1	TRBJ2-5	TGCGCCAGCAGCCGGGAAGGGGGGCCCCTGGAGACCCAGTACTTC	CASSREGGPLETQYF
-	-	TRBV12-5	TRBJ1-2	TGTGCTAGTAGTGGCCTTATGGGGACGACAGCTGGCTACACCTTC	CASSGLMGTTAGYTF
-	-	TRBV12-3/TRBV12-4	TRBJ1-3	TGTGCCAGCAGTTTAGCCATCTCTGGAAACACCATATATTTT	CASSLAISGNTIYF
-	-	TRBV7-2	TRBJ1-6	TGTGCCAGCAGGACAAGCGGGGCCTTCTCCTATAATTCACCCCTCCACTTT	CASRTSGAFSYNSPLHF
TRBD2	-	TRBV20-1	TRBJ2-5	TGCAGTGCTAGAGACGACGTAGCGGGGGGGCACCAAGAGACCCAGTACTTC	CSARDDVAGGHQETQYF
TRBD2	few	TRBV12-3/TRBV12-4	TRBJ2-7	TGTGCCAGCAGCAGGACTAGCGGGGGGGCCGGAGTTGAGCAGTACTTC	CASSRTSGGAGVEQYF
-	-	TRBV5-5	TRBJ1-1	TGTGCCAGCAGCTTACTTGTTCAGGGTGAAGCTTTCTTT	CASSLLVQGEAFF
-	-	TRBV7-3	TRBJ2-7	TGTGCCAGCAGCTTAGAATTTGGTGAGCAGTACTTC	CASSLEFGEQYF
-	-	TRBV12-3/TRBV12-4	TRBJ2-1	TGTGCCAGCAGTTTAGGACCCGGGGGTGAGCAGTTCTTC	CASSLGPGGEQFF
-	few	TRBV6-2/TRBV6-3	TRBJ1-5	TGTGCCAGCAGCCCATCCGGCAGGGCGGCTCAGCCCCAGCATTTT	CASSPSGRAAQPQHF
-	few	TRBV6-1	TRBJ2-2	TGTGCCATTTCGACGTTGTCCGGGGAGCTGTTTTTT	CAISTLSGELFF
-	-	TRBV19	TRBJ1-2	TGTGCCAGTAGTATAGCGCGAGGAGACGTCTATGGCTACACCTTC	CASSIARGDVYGYTF
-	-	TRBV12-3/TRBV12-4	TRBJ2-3	TGTGCCAGCAGTCCAGGTTTGGGGGACACAGATACGCAGTATTTT	CASSPGLGDTDTQYF
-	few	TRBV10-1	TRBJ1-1	TGCGCCAGCACTAAGGGTATTGAAGCTTTCTTT	CASTKGIEAFF
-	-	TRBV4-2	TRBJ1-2	TGTGCCAGCAGCCAAGATTCTTCAACAGTGGGGTATGGCTACACCTTC	CASSQDSSTVGYGYTF
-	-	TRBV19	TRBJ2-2	TGTGCCAGTAACCCCCGAACAAAGAACACCGGGGAGCTGTTTTTT	CASNPRTKNTGELFF
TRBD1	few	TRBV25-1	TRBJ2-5	TGTGCCAGCAACAGGGGGACCCAGACCCAGTACTTC	CASNRGTQTQYF
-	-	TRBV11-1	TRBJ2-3	TGTGCCAGCAGCTTAAGTCACACAGATACGCAGTATTTT	CASSLSHTDTQYF
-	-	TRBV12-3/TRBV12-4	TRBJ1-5	TGTGCCAGCCGGTTGGGTAGCGGCAATCAGCCCCAGCATTTT	CASRLGSGNQPQHF
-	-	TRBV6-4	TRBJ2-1	TGTGCCAGCAGTGACTCGACCATAGAACCGTTCTTC	CASSDSTIEPFF
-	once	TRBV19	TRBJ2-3	TGTGCCAGTAGTCCGGAGCGGACTACGCAGTATTTT	CASSPERTTQYF
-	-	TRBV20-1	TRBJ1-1	TGCAGTGCGCAGGGGCCCGGGGGTAACACTGAAGCTTTCTTT	CSAQGPGGNTEAFF
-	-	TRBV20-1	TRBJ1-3	TGCAGTGCTAGAGATGGCAGGAGCTCTGGAAACACCATATATTTT	CSARDGRSSGNTIYF
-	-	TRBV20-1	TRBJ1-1	TGCAGTGCTAGTAGCTCTGGCCTAGGTGAGGTTGAAGCTTTCTTT	CSASSSGLGEVEAFF
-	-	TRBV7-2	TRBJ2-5	TGTGCCAGCAGCCCGGGGATTCGGGAGACCCAGTACTTC	CASSPGIRETQYF
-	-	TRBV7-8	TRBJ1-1	TGTGCCAGCAGGGAGTCGAACACTGAAGCTTTCTTT	CASRESNTEAFF
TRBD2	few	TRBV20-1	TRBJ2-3	TGCAGTGCCGTGGCGGGACTAGCGGGGGGGAGCACAGATACGCAGTATTTT	CSAVAGLAGGSTDTQYF
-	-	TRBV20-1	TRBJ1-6	TGCAGTGCTCCGTCCCCAGGGACTAATTCACCCCTCCACTTT	CSAPSPGTNSPLHF
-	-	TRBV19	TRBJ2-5	TGTGCCAGTAGTTACGCCTTTAGGAGGGGCCAAGAGACCCAGTACTTC	CASSYAFRRGQETQYF
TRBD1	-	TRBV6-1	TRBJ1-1	TGTGCCAGCAGGGACAGGGAGACCACTGAAGCTTTCTTT	CASRDRETTEAFF
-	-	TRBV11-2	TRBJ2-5	TGTGCCAGCAGCTTAAACGGAAAGAGGGGCGAGACCCAGTACTTC	CASSLNGKRGETQYF
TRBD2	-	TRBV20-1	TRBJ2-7	TGCAGTGCTAGCCCCTCCGGCGGGGGGGGACGCGAGCAGTACTTC	CSASPSGGGGREQYF
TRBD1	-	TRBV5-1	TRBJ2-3	TGCGCCAGCAGCTTGGTCTCACAGGGGGCGGCGGATACGCAGTATTTT	CASSLVSQGAADTQYF
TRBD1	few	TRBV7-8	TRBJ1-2	TGTGCCAGCAGCATGGAACAGGGGGCCCGAAACTATGGCTACACCTTC	CASSMEQGARNYGYTF
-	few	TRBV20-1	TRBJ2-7	TGCAGTGCTAGAAACGTGTTATATACCTACGAGCAGTACTTC	CSARNVLYTYEQYF
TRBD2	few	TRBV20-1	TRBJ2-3	TGCAGTGCTAGAGTTCTAGCGGGGGGGCTGACAGATACGCAGTATTTT	CSARVLAGGLTDTQYF
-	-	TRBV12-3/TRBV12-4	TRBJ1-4	TGTGCCAGCAGTTTGAGGGGCAAACTGTTTTTT	CASSLRGKLFF
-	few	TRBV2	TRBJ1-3	TGTGCCAGCAGTAACCCAGGGAGCGGCTCTGGAAACACCATATATTTT	CASSNPGSGSGNTIYF
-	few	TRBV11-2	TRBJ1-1	TGTGCCAGCAGCATTGACGGTCGCACTGAAGCTTTCTTT	CASSIDGRTEAFF
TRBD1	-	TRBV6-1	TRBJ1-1	TGTGCCAGCACCTCGGGACAGACTGAAGCTTTCTTT	CASTSGQTEAFF
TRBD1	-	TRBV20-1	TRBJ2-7	TGCAGTGCGGACCGGGACAGGGCTATCAACGAGCAGTACTTC	CSADRDRAINEQYF
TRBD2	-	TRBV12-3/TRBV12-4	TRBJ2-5	TGTGCCAGCAGTTTAGCGGGGGGGTCAGAGACCCAGTACTTC	CASSLAGGSETQYF
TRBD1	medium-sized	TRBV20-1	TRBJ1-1	TGCAGTGCCGGGAGGGGGCGAGCGACTGAAGCTTTCTTT	CSAGRGRATEAFF
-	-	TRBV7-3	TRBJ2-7	TGTGCCAGCAGCTTAGGAGGACAGTCCTACGAGCAGTACTTC	CASSLGGQSYEQYF
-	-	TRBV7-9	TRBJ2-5	TGTGCCAGCGGGTTTAGTAGGGGCGGGGCCCAGTACTTC	CASGFSRGGAQYF
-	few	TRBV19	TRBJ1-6	TGTGCCAGTAGTATGCGATCAGGGGATATGGGTTCACCCCTCCACTTT	CASSMRSGDMGSPLHF